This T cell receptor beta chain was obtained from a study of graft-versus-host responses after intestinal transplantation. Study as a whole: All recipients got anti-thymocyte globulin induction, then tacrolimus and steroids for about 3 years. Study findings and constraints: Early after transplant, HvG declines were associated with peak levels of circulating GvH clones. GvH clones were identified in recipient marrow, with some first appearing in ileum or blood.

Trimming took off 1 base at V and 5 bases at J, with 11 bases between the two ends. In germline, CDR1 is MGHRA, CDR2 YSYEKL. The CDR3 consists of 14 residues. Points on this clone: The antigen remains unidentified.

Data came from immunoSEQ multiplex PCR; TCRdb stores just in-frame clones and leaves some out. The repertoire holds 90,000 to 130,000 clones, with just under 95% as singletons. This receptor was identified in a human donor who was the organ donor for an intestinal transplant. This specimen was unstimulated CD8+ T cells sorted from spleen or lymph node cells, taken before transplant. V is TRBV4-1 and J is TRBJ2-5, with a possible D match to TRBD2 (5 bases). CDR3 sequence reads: CASSQVGLAETQYF. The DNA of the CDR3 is TGCGCCAGCAGCCAAGTGGGTCTAGCCGAGACCCAGTACTTC.